Presented here are 7 T cell receptor beta chains from one specimen sequenced in a study of T-cell memory formation after mild COVID-19. Each CDR3 protein is one row after TCRdb ran MiXCR on the 5' RACE reads. The sample has hundreds of thousands of distinct CDR3 sequences, about 20% seen once. The specimen sequenced was PBMCs or a T cell subset sorted from them (not recorded which). These TCRs come from a man aged 18 to 29 who had mild COVID-19 (a few samples of this study predate the infection). Cell type and time point are not known.

The chain has TRBV12-3 or TRBV12-4 and TRBJ1-4, with unresolved D. The V and J ends lost 6 bases and 7 bases respectively, with 12 bases between them. The CDR3 sequence is 13 residues long. CDR3 sequence reads: CASRLTDGEKLFF. The CDR3 nucleotides are TGTGCCAGCAGACTCACGGACGGTGAAAAACTGTTTTTT.

V gene TRBV28 combines with J gene TRBJ1-2; weak D call: TRBD1 (5 bases). The germline CDR1 and CDR2 sequences are MDHEN and SYDVKM. V gave up 6 bases and J gave up 9 bases, with 20 bases separating them. The CDR3 length is 14 residues. The CDR3 spells CASSTLGAPGRYTF. The CDR3 DNA reads TGTGCCAGCAGCACACTCGGGGCCCCAGGGCGCTACACCTTC.

J is TRBJ1-2 and V is TRBV5-1; D is undetermined. The V and J ends lost 4 bases and 0 bases respectively, with 10 bases between them. The CDR3 has 14 amino acids. Germline-derived CDR1 and CDR2 are SGHRS and YFSETQ. The CDR3 protein is CASSLQVANYGYTF. CDR3 sequence (DNA): TGCGCCAGCAGCCTGCAGGTAGCTAACTATGGCTACACCTTC.

This clonotype was seen only a few times. The CDR3 spells CASSSPRDRATGELFF. CDR3 sequence (DNA): TGTGCCAGCAGTTCCCCCAGGGACAGGGCAACCGGGGAGCTGTTTTTT. The chain couples TRBV7-9 to TRBJ2-2; 9 bases match TRBD1. The CDR3 sequence is 16 residues long. V lost 6 bases, J lost 5 bases, and 10 bases stayed unmatched. Germline CDR1 reads SEHNR; CDR2 reads FQNEAQ (reference sequence).

V is TRBV5-1 and J is TRBJ2-3, with 9 positions matching TRBD2. After removal of 1 base from V and 2 bases from J, the junction contained 5 bases not matched to a gene. The CDR3 runs to 16 residues. The germline V gene has CDR1 SGHRS and CDR2 YFSETQ. The CDR3 region has the DNA TGCGCCAGCAGCTTGCTAGCGGGGAAATCCACAGATACGCAGTATTTT. As protein: CASSLLAGKSTDTQYF.

V and J are TRBV20-1 and TRBJ2-3; D is uncertain. The germline V gene encodes CDR1 DFQATT and CDR2 SNEGSKA (reference sequence). CDR3 length equals 16 residues. The V end lost 0 bases, the J end lost 3 bases, and 16 bases lay between the germline ends. This chain's CDR3 is CSARDLQRPRTDTQYF. In DNA form, the CDR3 reads TGCAGTGCTAGAGATCTTCAACGACCGAGAACAGATACGCAGTATTTT.

The chain is built from TRBV7-2 and TRBJ2-2, with 8 bases fitting TRBD1. With V trimmed by 4 bases and J by 6 bases, 4 bases remained unmatched. CDR1 and CDR2 (germline): SGHTA, FQGNSA. The CDR3 consists of 14 residues. This chain's CDR3 is CASSSLDRAGELFF. The DNA of the CDR3 is TGTGCCAGCAGCTCTTTGGACAGGGCCGGGGAGCTGTTTTTT.